The 8 T cell receptor beta chains below come from one sample, sequenced in a study of blood T cell repertoires in COVID-19. Data came from immunoSEQ multiplex PCR; TCRdb stores just in-frame clones and leaves some out. The profile covers about 140,000 clones, with roughly three quarters appearing a single time and about 4% taken by the ten largest. Sequenced: peripheral blood. The receptors shown here come from a man aged 55 to 69 with acute or convalescent COVID-19.

To note about this clone: The same CDR3 arises from other DNA sequences in this sample as well. The genes are TRBV15 and TRBJ2-5; possible D gene TRBD2, 7 bases. CDR1 is LNHNV and CDR2 is YYDKDF in the germline V gene (reference sequence). This CDR3 comprises 14 residues. Trimming shortened V by 3 bases and J by 2 bases, and 10 bases separated the two germline ends. Here the CDR3 reads CATSRGGRQETQYF. The CDR3 DNA reads as TGTGCCACCAGCAGGGGGGGGCGGCAAGAGACCCAGTACTTC.

This chain connects TRBV19 to TRBJ2-5; D might be TRBD1 (6 bases). Trimming left V 5 bases short and J 0 bases short, with 13 bases between. This CDR3 is 15 amino acids long. The germline V gene has CDR1 LNHDA and CDR2 SQIVND (reference sequence). CDR3 sequence reads: CASSPQGTYQETQYF. DNA for the CDR3: TGTGCCAGTAGTCCCCAGGGGACGTACCAAGAGACCCAGTACTTC.

This clone was seen only once. The rearrangement links TRBV5-1 to TRBJ2-1, with 9 positions matching TRBD2. The CDR3 covers 15 residues. The V gene end was trimmed by 4 bases and the J gene end by 1 base; junction bases not matched to a gene: 3. Germline assignment: CDR1 SGHRS and CDR2 YFSETQ. As DNA, the CDR3 is TGCGCCAGCAGCCCTACTAGCGGGTCCTACAATGAGCAGTTCTTC. Protein product: CASSPTSGSYNEQFF. The whole variable domain, filled in from reference TRBV5-1 and TRBJ2-1, reads KAGVTQTPRYLIKTRGQQVTLSCSPISGHRSVSWYQQTPGQGLQFLFEYFSETQRNKGNFPGRFSGRQFSNSRSEMNVSTLELGDSALYLCASSPTSGSYNEQFFGPGTRLTVL.

The V and J genes are TRBV6-1 and TRBJ2-5, with TRBD1 identical over 7 bases. The junction had 15 bases not matched to a gene; V was cut back by 4 bases and J by 7 bases. Germline loops: CDR1 MNHNS, CDR2 SASEGT. The CDR3 totals 16 residues. DNA for the CDR3: TGTGCCAGCAGTGGGGGACAGCTAATAGGGCCCTCGACCCAGTACTTC. This sequence encodes CASSGGQLIGPSTQYF.

This clone appeared a single time. The J gene is TRBJ2-3, the V gene TRBV19, with 8 bases that match TRBD2. Germline values: CDR1 LNHDA, CDR2 SQIVND (reference sequence). With 6 bases clipped from V and 6 bases from J, the junction kept 8 bases outside the gene matches. The CDR3 runs to 14 residues. DNA for the CDR3: TGTGCCAGTAGCCCCGGGACTAGAGGTGATACGCAGTATTTT. Translated, it gives CASSPGTRGDTQYF.

This clone showed up just once. This chain uses TRBV3-1 (or the pseudogene TRBV3-2) with TRBJ2-5; TRBD2 aligns across 14 bases. Germline V gives CDR1 LGHDT, CDR2 YNNKEL (reference sequence). The CDR3 runs to 15 residues. Trimming cost V 3 bases and J 4 bases; bases outside gene matches: 1. Here the CDR3 DNA reads TGTGCCAGCAGCCACGGGACTAGCGGGGGAGAGACCCAGTACTTC. Translated, it gives CASSHGTSGGETQYF.

The chain carries TRBV21-1 and TRBJ2-7; the table names TRBD2, a call not compared with the DNA. TRBV21-1 is noted as a pseudogene. The CDR3 covers 13 residues. In nucleotides, the CDR3 is TGTGCCAGCGGGGAGGGAGACTCCTACGAGCAGTACTTC. Its translation: CASGEGDSYEQYF.

The chain combines TRBV6-5 with TRBJ1-2; D possibly corresponds to TRBD1 (5 bases). Trimming shortened V by 2 bases and J by 2 bases, and 9 bases separated the two germline ends. Germline-derived CDR1 and CDR2 are MNHEY and SVGAGI. This CDR3 has 14 residues. The CDR3 region has the DNA TGTGCCAGCAGTTACAAAAAGGGGAACTATGGCTACACCTTC. Translating it yields CASSYKKGNYGYTF.